This TCR beta chain appears in the sequencing data of a study of tumor and adjacent non-tumor tissue in lung cancer. Study-level background: Aged 31 to 76 years, patients included 9 to 11 men and roughly five women with stage I to III disease. On average, productive TCRbeta reads reached around 4 million per sample.

The template was RNA from unsorted bulk tissue. The normal lung tissue was taken more than 3 cm from the tumor edge. Newly diagnosed lung cancer patients had thoracic surgery in China, August–late 2014, without prior chemotherapy. A modified ARM-PCR protocol with three rounds of nested PCR amplified TCRbeta. TCRdb re-called the multiplex PCR reads with MiXCR, one entry per CDR3 protein. The data show 70,000 to 95,000 distinct CDR3 sequences, about 80% seen once. This CDR3 is 14 amino acids long. Germline V gene lookup returns CDR1 SGHRS and CDR2 YFSETQ. About this clonotype itself: At one of its ends the junction is not consistent with the germline gene, which may arise from a read error.

Sequencing input: distant non-tumor lung tissue. The chain has TRBV5-1 and TRBJ2-2; a weak D match, TRBD2 (5 bases). The TCR sequence derives from a man between 65 and 80 years old with non-small cell lung cancer. CDR3 coding DNA: TGCGCGAGCAGCAAAGCAGAGAACACTGGGGAGCCGTTTTTT. Protein sequence: CASSKAENTGEPFF.